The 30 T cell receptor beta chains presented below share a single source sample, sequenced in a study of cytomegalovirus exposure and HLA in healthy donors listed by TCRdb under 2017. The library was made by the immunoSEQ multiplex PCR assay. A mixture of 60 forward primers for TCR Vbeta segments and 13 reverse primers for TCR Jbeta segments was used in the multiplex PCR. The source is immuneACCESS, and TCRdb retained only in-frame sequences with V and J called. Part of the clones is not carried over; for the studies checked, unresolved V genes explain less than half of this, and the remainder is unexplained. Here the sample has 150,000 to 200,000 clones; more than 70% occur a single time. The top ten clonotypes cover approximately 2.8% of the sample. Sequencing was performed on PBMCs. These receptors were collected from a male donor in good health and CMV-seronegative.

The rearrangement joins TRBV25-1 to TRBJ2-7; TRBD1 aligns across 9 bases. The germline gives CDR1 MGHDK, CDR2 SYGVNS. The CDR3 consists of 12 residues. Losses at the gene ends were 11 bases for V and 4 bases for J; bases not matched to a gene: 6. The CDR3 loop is CAAGTGLYEQYF. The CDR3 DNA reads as TGTGCCGCCGGGACAGGGCTTTACGAGCAGTACTTC.

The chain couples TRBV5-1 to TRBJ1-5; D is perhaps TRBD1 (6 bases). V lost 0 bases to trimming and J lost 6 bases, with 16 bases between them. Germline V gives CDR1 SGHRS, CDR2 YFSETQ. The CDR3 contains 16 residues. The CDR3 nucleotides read TGCGCCAGCAGCTTGGACCAAACAGGGTCAGGTCAGCCCCAGCATTTT. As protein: CASSLDQTGSGQPQHF.

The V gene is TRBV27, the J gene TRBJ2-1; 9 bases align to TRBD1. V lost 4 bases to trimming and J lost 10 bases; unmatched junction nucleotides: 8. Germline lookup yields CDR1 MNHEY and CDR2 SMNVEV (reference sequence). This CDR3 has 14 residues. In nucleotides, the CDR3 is TGTGCCAGCAGTTATTTAGGACAGGGGAACGAGCAGTTCTTC. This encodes CASSYLGQGNEQFF.

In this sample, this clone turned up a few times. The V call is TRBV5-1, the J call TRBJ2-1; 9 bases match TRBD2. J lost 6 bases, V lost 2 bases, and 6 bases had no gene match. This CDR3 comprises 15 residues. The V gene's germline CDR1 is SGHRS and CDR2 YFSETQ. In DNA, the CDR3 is TGCGCCAGCAGCTTTAGCGGGGGAAGGGGCAATGAGCAGTTCTTC. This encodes CASSFSGGRGNEQFF. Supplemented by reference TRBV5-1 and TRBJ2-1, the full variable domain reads KAGVTQTPRYLIKTRGQQVTLSCSPISGHRSVSWYQQTPGQGLQFLFEYFSETQRNKGNFPGRFSGRQFSNSRSEMNVSTLELGDSALYLCASSFSGGRGNEQFFGPGTRLTVL.

This CDR3 reads CASSSVGDRFNEKLFF. CDR3 nucleotide sequence: TGTGCCAGCAGCTCGGTCGGGGACAGATTTAATGAAAAACTGTTTTTT. The rearrangement links TRBV5-4 to TRBJ1-4, with 7 bases lining up with TRBD1. Per the germline V gene, CDR1 is SGHNT and CDR2 is YYREEE (reference sequence). The junction had 9 bases not matched to a gene; V was cut back by 3 bases and J by 4 bases. CDR3 size: 16 residues.

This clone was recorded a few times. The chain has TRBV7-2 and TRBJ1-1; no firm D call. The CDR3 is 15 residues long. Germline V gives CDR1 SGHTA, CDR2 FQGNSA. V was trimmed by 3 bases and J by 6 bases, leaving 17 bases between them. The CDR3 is CASSLFSGSESEAFF. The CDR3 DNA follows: TGTGCCAGCAGCTTGTTTTCCGGGAGCGAATCTGAAGCTTTCTTT.

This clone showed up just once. The CDR3 nucleotides are TGTGCCTGGCTAACAGGGAACTATGGCTACACCTTC. Amino acids: CAWLTGNYGYTF. The chain links TRBV30 to TRBJ1-2; a possible D gene is TRBD1 (6 bases). In germline, CDR1 is GTSNPN, CDR2 SVGIG (reference sequence). This CDR3 comprises 12 residues. Trimming stripped 5 bases from V and 2 bases from J, with 9 bases between.

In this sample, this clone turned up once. CDR3 sequence reads: CASRTGDSLNYGYTF. CDR3 sequence (DNA): TGTGCCAGCAGGACAGGGGATTCCCTTAACTATGGCTACACCTTC. The chain has TRBV6-1 and TRBJ1-2; 8 nucleotides agree with TRBD1. V gave up 6 bases and J gave up 1 base; unmatched junction bases: 7. This CDR3 comprises 15 residues. CDR1 MNHNS and CDR2 SASEGT come from the germline V gene.

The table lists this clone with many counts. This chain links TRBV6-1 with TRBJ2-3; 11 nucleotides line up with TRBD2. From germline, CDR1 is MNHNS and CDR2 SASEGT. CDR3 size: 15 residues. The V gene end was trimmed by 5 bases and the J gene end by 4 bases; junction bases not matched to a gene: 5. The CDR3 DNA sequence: TGTGCCAGCAGTTCTTTTAGCGGGGGGGCAGATACGCAGTATTTT. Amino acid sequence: CASSSFSGGADTQYF.

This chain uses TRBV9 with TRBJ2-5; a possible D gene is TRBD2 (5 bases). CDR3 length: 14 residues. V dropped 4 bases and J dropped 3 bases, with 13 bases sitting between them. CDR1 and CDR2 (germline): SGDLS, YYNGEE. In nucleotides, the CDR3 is TGTGCCAGCAGCCCTCGGACTGCTGAAGAGACCCAGTACTTC. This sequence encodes CASSPRTAEETQYF.

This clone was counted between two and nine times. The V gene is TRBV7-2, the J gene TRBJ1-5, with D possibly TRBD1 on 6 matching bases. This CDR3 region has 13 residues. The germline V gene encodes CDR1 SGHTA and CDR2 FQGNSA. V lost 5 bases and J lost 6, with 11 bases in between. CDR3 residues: CASSLRTAQPQHF. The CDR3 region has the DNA TGTGCCAGCAGCCTAAGGACAGCTCAGCCCCAGCATTTT.

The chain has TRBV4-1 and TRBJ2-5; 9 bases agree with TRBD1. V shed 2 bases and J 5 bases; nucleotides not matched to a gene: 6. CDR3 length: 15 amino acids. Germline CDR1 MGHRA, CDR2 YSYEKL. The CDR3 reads CASSQRTGAWETQYF. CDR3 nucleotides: TGCGCCAGCAGCCAACGGACAGGGGCGTGGGAGACCCAGTACTTC.

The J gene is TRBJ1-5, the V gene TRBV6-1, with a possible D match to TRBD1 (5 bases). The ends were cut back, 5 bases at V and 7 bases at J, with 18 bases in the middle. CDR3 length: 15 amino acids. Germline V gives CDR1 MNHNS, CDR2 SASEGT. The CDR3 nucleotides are TGTGCCAGCAGTCCTCAACCGGCCGGGGGACAGCCCCAGCATTTT. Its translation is CASSPQPAGGQPQHF.

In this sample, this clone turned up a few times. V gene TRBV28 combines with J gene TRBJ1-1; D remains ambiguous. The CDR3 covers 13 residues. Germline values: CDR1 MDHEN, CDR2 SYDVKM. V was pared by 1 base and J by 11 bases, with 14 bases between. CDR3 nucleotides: TGTGCCAGCAGTTTATTCGACCCCAACGGGGCTTTCTTT. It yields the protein CASSLFDPNGAFF.

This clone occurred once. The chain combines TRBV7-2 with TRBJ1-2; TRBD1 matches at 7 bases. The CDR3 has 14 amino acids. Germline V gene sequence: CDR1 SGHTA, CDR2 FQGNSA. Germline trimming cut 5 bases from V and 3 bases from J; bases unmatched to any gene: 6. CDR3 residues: CASSLVGQHYGYTF. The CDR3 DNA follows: TGTGCCAGCAGCCTTGTGGGACAGCACTATGGCTACACCTTC.

CDR3 loop: CASSPGTSGSEQFF. In DNA form, the CDR3 reads TGTGCCAGCAGTCCCGGGACTAGCGGGAGTGAGCAGTTCTTC. The chain couples TRBV27 to TRBJ2-1; 14 bases match TRBD2. V lost 5 bases to trimming and J lost 9 bases; unmatched junction nucleotides: 3. The CDR3 has 14 amino acids. CDR1 is MNHEY and CDR2 is SMNVEV in the germline V gene (reference sequence).

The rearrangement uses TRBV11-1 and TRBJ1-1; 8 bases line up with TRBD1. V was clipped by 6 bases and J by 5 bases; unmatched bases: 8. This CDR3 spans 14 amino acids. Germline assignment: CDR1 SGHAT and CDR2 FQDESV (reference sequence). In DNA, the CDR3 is TGTGCCAGCAGTTACTCAGGGGGCGAGACTGAAGCTTTCTTT. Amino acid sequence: CASSYSGGETEAFF.

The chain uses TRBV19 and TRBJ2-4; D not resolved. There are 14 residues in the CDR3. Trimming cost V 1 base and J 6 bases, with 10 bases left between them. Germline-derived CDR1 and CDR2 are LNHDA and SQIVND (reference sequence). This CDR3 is CASSIGAIGNIQYF. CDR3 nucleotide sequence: TGTGCCAGTAGTATAGGAGCCATTGGAAACATTCAGTACTTC.

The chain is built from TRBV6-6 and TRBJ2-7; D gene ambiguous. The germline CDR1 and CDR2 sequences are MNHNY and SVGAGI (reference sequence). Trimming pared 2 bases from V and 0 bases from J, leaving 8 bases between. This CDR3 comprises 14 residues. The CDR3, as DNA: TGTGCCAGCAGTTACCTTGCCAGCTCCTACGAGCAGTACTTC. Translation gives CASSYLASSYEQYF.

This CDR3 is CASSAPSSESSYEQYF. The CDR3 coding sequence is TGTGCCAGCAGTGCTCCTTCGTCGGAGAGCTCCTACGAGCAGTACTTC. The chain recombines TRBV6-1 with TRBJ2-7, with no clear D. Trimming removed 4 bases at V and 0 bases at J, with 16 bases between. Germline CDR1 reads MNHNS; CDR2 reads SASEGT. The CDR3 sequence is 16 residues long.

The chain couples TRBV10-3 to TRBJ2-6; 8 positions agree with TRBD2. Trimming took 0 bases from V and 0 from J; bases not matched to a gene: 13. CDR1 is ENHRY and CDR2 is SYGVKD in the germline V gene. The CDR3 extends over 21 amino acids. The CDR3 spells CAISESVGGGHPISGANVLTF. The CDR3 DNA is TGTGCCATCAGTGAGTCAGTAGGCGGGGGGCATCCGATCTCTGGGGCCAACGTCCTGACTTTC.

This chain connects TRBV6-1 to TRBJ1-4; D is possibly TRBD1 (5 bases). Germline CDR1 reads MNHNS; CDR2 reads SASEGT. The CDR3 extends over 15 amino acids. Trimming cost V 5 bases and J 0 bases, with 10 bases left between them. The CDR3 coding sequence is TGTGCCAGCAGTCTGCGGACAACAACTAATGAAAAACTGTTTTTT. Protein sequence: CASSLRTTTNEKLFF.

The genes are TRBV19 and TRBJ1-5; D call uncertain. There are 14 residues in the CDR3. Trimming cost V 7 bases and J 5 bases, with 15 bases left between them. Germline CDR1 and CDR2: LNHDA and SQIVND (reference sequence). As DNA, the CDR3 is TGTGCCAGTACCGCGGTCGGCAACTATCAGCCCCAGCATTTT. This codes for CASTAVGNYQPQHF.

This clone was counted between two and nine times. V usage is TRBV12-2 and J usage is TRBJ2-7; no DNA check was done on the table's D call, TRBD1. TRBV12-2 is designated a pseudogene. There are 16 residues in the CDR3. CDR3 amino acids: CASRIHRAFISYEQYF. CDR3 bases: TGTGCAAGTCGCATCCACAGGGCGTTTATTTCCTACGAGCAGTACTTC.

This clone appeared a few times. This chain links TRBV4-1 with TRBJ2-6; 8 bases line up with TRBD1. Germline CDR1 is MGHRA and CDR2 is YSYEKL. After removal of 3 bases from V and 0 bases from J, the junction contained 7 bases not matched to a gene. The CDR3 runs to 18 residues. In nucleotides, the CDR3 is TGCGCCAGCAGCCATTTGACAGGGGTCAGCTCTGGGGCCAACGTCCTGACTTTC. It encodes CASSHLTGVSSGANVLTF.

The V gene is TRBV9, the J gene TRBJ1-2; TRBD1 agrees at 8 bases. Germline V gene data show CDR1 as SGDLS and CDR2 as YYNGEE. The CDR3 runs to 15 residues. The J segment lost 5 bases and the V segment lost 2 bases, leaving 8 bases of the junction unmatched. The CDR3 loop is CASSVGRGPRYGYTF. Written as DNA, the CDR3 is TGTGCCAGCAGCGTGGGCAGGGGGCCTCGGTATGGCTACACCTTC. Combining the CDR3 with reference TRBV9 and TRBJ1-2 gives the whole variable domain DSGVTQTPKHLITATGQRVTLRCSPRSGDLSVYWYQQSLDQGLQFLIQYYNGEERAKGNILERFSAQQFPDLHSELNLSSLELGDSALYFCASSVGRGPRYGYTFGSGTRLTVV.

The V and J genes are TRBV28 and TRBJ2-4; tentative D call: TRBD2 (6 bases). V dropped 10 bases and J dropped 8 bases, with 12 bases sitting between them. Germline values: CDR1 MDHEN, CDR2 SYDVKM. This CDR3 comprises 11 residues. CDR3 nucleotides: TGTGCCACGGGGGTTGGGCACATTCAGTACTTC. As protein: CATGVGHIQYF.

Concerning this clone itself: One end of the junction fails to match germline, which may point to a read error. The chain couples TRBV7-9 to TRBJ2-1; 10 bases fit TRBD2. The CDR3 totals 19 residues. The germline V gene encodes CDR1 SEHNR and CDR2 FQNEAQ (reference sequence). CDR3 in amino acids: CSSSSGGLALSVSYNEQFF. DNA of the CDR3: TGTTCCAGCAGCTCGGGGGGACTAGCGCTTTCCGTCTCCTACAATGAGCAGTTCTTC.

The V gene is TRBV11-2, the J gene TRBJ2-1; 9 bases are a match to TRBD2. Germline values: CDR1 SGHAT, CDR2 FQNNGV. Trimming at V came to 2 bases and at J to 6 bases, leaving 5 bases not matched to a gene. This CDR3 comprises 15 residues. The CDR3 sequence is CASSLRGGRGNEQFF. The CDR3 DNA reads TGTGCCAGCAGCTTAAGGGGCGGGAGGGGCAATGAGCAGTTCTTC.

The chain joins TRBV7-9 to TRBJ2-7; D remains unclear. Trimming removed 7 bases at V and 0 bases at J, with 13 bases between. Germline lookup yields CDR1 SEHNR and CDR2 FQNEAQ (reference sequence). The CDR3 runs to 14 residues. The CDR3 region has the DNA TGTGCCAGCACCCTTCCCCCCCGCTCCTACGAGCAGTACTTC. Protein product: CASTLPPRSYEQYF.